This T cell receptor beta chain was observed in a study of beta chain features in type 1 diabetes. The investigators reverse transcribed all of the isolated RNA, so they sequenced expressed TCRB transcripts. Naive, central memory and regulatory T cell samples came to a mean of approximately 4 million reads. TCRdb's table, derived via immunoSEQ multiplex PCR, lists solely in-frame clones and lacks some. The table has around 160,000 clones, 6.5% to 10% seen once. The CDR3 has 12 residues. CDR1 KGHSH and CDR2 LQKENI come from the germline V gene. Trimming removed 3 bases from V and 4 bases from J, with 6 bases in between. Study-level results: TCRB CDR3 length was moderately but significantly reduced in all four CD4+ subsets of Type 1 diabetes patients. At VDJ recombination sites, type 1 diabetes patients had fewer insertions and more deleted nucleotides. Small HLA sub-analyses could not settle whether HLA shapes TCRB rearrangement.

Via CD45RO/CCR7/CD25/CD127/CD95/CD27, cells of the CD4+ naive, central memory, regulatory and stem cell-like memory subsets were sorted. This clone showed up just a few times. Its specificity is not known. Sequencing used central memory CD4+ T cells from blood. This TCR was sampled from a woman under 30 with type 1 diabetes. The gene calls are TRBV18 and TRBJ1-2, with D perhaps matching TRBD1 (5 bases). CDR3 nucleotides: TGTGCCAGCTCACCCGACAGCTATGGCTACACCTTC. It is translated as CASSPDSYGYTF.